This T cell receptor (beta chain) was identified during a study of neurological immune-mediated disorders. The study, taken as a whole, reports: The absence of shared CDR3 amino acid sequences among expanded clones across subjects suggests private repertoires in all groups.

The making of cDNA relied on 5'RACE with 10-nucleotide random UMIs. In TCRdb, the 5' RACE reads were re-called with MiXCR into one record per CDR3 protein. The sample holds roughly 50,000 distinct CDR3 sequences; approximately 12% are singletons and the top ten take about 11%. V was pared by 3 bases and J by 2 bases, with 11 bases between. The CDR3 is 13 residues long. CDR1 is DFQATT, CDR2 SNEGSKA, per germline (reference sequence). With respect to this clonotype: Antigen unknown.

This TCR derives from a woman aged 55-69 years with HTLV-1-associated myelopathy (HAM/TSP). The chain has TRBV20-1 and TRBJ2-7; weak D call: TRBD1 (6 bases). The sequencing input was PBMCs. The CDR3 region is CSASKAGAYEQYF. CDR3 nucleotide sequence: TGCAGTGCTAGCAAAGCAGGGGCCTACGAGCAGTACTTC.